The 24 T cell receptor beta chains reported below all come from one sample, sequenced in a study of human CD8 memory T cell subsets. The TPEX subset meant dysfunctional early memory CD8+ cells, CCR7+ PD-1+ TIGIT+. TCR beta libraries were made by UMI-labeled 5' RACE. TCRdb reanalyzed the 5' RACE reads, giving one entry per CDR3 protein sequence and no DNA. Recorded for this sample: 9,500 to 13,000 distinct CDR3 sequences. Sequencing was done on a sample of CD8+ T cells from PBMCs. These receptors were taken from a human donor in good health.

The CDR3 loop reads CASSPLGGEDTGELFF. The chain has TRBV5-4 and TRBJ2-2; the D call from TCRdb, TRBD1, cannot be confirmed without DNA. Germline V CDR1 and CDR2: SGHNT, YYREEE (reference sequence). The CDR3 extends over 16 amino acids.

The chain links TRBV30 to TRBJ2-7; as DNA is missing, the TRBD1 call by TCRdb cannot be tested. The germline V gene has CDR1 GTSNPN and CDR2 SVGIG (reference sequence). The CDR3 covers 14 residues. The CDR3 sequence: CAWSVGTGFYEQYF.

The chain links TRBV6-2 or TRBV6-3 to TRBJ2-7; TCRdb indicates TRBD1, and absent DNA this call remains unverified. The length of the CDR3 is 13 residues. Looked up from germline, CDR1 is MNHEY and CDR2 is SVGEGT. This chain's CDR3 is CASSWTGGYEQYF.

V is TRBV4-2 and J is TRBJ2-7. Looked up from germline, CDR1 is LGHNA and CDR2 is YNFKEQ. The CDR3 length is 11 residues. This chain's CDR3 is CASSQSYEQYF.

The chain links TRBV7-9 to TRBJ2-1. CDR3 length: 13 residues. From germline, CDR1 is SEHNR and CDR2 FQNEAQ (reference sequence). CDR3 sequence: CASSSPHYNEQFF.

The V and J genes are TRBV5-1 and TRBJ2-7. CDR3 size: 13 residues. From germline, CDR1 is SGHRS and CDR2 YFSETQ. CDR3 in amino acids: CASSLDLPTEQYF.

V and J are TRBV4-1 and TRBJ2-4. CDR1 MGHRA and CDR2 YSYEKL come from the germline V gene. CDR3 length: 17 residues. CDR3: CASSQDDTSIAKNIQYF.

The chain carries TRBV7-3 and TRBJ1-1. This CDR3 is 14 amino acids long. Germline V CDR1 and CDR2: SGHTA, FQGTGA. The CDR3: CASSTDGTNTEAFF. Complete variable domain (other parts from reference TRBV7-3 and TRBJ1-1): GAGVSQTPSNKVTEKGKYVELRCDPISGHTALYWYRQSLGQGPEFLIYFQGTGAADDSGLPNDRFFAVRPEGSVSTLKIQRTERGDSAVYLCASSTDGTNTEAFFGQGTRLTVV.

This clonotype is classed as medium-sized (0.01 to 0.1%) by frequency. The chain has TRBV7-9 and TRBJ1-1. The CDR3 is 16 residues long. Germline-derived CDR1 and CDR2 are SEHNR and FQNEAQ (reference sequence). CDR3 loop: CASPGVSGPGDTEAFF.

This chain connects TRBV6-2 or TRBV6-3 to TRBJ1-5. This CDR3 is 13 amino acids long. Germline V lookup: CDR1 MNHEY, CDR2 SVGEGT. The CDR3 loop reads CASSYPQNQPQHF.

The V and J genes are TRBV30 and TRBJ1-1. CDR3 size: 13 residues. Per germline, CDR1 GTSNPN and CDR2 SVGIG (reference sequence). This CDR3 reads CAFKEGRNTEAFF.

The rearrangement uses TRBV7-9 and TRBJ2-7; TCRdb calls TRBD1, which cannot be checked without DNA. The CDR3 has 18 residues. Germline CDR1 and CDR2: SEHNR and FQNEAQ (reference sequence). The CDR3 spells CASSQQGQGPGSSYEQYF.

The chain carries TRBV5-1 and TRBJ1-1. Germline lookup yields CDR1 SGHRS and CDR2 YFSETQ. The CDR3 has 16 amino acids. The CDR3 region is CASSLRGALANTEAFF.

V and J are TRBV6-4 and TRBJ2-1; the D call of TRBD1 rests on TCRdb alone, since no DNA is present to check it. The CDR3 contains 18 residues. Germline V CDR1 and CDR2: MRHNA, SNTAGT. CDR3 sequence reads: CASSLGPRSLGPQNEQFF.

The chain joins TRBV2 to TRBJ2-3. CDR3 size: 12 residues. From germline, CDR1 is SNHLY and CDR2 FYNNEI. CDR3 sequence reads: CASTLRTDTQYF. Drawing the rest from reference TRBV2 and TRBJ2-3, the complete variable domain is EPEVTQTPSHQVTQMGQEVILRCVPISNHLYFYWYRQILGQKVEFLVSFYNNEISEKSEIFDDQFSVERPDGSNFTLKIRSTKLEDSAMYFCASTLRTDTQYFGPGTRLTVL.

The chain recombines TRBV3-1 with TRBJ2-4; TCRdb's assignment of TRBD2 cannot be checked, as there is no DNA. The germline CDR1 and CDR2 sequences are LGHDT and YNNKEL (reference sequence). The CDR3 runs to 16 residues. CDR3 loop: CASSQVGQASGNIQYF. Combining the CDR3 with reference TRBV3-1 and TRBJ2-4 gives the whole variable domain DTAVSQTPKYLVTQMGNDKSIKCEQNLGHDTMYWYKQDSKKFLKIMFSYNNKELIINETVPNRFSPKSPDKAHLNLHINSLELGDSAVYFCASSQVGQASGNIQYFGAGTRLSVL.

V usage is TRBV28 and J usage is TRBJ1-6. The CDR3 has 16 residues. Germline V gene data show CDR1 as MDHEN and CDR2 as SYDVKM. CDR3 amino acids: CASSFGRVSYNSPLHF.

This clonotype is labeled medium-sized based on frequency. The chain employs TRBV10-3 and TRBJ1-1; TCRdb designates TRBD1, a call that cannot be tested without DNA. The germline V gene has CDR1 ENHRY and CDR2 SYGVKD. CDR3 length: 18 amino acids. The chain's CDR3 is CAISENVGQGLRNTEAFF.

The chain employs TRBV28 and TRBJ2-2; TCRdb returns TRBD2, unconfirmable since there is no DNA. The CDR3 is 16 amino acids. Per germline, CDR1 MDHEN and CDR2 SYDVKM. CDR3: CASRALAGENTGELFF.

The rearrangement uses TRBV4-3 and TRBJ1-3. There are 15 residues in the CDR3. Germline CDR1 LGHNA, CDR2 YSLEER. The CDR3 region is CASSQDSNSGNTIYF.

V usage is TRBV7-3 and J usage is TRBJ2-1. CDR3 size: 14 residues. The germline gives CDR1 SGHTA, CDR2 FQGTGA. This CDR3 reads CASSLTGSHDEQFF.

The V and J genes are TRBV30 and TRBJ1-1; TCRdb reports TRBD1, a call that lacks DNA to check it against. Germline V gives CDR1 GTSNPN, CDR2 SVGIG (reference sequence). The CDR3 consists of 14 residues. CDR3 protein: CAWSQGRMNTEAFF.

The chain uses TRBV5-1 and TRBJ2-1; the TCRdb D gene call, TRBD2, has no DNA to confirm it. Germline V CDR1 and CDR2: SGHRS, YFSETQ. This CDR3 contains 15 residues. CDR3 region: CASSLVSGIYNEQFF.

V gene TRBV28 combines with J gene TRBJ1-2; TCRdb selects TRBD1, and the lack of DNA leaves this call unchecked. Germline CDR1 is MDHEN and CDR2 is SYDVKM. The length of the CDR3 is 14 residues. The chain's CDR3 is CASSLGQVIYGYTF.